This T cell receptor (beta chain) was sequenced during a study of regulatory T cells in long-lasting Graves disease. CDR1 is MNHEY, CDR2 SVGEGT, per germline. V dropped 4 bases and J dropped 8 bases, with 17 bases sitting between them. The CDR3 sequence is 14 residues long. Time point in this sample: newly diagnosed GD, antithyroid drugs for less than 3 months. RNA isolated from PBMCs was used to make the TCR library. Relying on iRepertoire HTBI primers and Arm-PCR of CDR3 regions, the team built TCR beta libraries. TCRdb reprocessed the multiplex PCR reads via MiXCR and lists one record per CDR3 protein. This table has approximately 470,000 distinct CDR3 sequences, about a sixth appearing once. Another study also made use of these data, one on T cells in Graves' hyperthyroidism and ophthalmopathy.

The material was peripheral blood mononuclear cells (PBMCs), obtained at new diagnosis, from a patient treated with antithyroid drugs. The chain recombines TRBV6-2 or TRBV6-3 with TRBJ1-2; tentatively, D is TRBD1 (6 bases). This TCR derives from a man aged 35-49 years with Graves disease. Here the CDR3 reads CASSLIPGVWGYTF. CDR3 nucleotides: TGTGCCAGCAGTTTAATTCCAGGGGTTTGGGGCTACACCTTC.